This paragraph reports one T cell receptor (beta chain). Sequence at one end of the junction differs from germline and may be a read error. There are 13 residues in the CDR3. Germline CDR1 reads SGHTS; CDR2 reads YDEGEE. These data belong to a study of blood T cell repertoires in COVID-19. Produced via immunoSEQ multiplex PCR; TCRdb's table is partial and in-frame only. The repertoire consists of around 470,000 clones, with 89% occurring once and the leading ten covering 0.9%. This clonotype was obtained from a man between 18 and 29 years old with COVID-19, enrolled during active disease. The sequenced sample consisted of peripheral blood. The V gene is TRBV5-8, the J gene TRBJ2-1; tentative D call: TRBD1 (5 bases). The CDR3 reads CAGSLLQGGEQFF. The CDR3 bases are TGTGCCGGCAGCTTGCTCCAGGGTGGTGAGCAGTTCTTC.